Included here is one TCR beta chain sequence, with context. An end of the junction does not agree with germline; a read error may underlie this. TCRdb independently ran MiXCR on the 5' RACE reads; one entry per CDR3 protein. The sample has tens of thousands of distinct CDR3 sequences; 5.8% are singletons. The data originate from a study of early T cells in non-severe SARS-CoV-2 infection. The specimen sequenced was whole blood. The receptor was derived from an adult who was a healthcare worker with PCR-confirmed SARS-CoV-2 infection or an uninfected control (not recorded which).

The CDR3 DNA sequence: TGTGCTAGCAGCTTAGGTTTGGCATTTGAAGCTTTCTTT. Its protein product is CASSLGLAFEAFF. The chain combines TRBV11-2 with TRBJ1-1; unclear D gene. In germline, CDR1 is SGHAT, CDR2 FQNNGV. This CDR3 comprises 13 residues.